Listed here is a single T cell receptor beta chain. What it binds is not known. The CDR3 has 14 amino acids. Germline V gene sequence: CDR1 MNHEY, CDR2 SVGAGI. Trimming left V 1 base short and J 1 base short, with 7 bases between. Construction of the TCRbeta library involved unique molecular identifiers. Using its own MiXCR run on the PCR reads, TCRdb lists one record per CDR3 protein. The sample has about 440,000 distinct CDR3 sequences, around 46% seen once; the top ten hold 27%. The sample is drawn from a study of T-cell reconstitution after alpha-beta-depleted transplantation in children. Findings and limits, study-wide: Several hundred expanded graft clones reportedly were the source of alpha-beta T cells about two months after transplant.

The source of this sequence is a girl aged 2-10 years with aplastic anemia, due to receive a stem cell transplant. Here the sequenced sample was PBMCs, taken before TCRalphabeta/CD19-depleted stem cell transplant. The V gene is TRBV6-5, the J gene TRBJ1-1; D is unresolved. CDR3 nucleotides: TGTGCCAGCAGTTACTACCGCCCGAACACTGAAGCTTTCTTT. Translation: CASSYYRPNTEAFF.